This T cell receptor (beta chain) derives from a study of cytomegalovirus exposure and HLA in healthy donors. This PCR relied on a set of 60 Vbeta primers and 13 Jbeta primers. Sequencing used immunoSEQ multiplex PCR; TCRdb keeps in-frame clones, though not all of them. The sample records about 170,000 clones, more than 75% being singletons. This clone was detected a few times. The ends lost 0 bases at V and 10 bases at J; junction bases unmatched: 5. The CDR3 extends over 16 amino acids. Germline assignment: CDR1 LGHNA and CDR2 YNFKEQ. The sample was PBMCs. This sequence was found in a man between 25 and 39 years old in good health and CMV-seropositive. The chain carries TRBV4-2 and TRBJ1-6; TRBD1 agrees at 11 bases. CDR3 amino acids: CASSQEKGTGGSPLHF. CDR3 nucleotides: TGTGCCAGCAGCCAAGAAAAGGGGACAGGGGGATCACCCCTCCACTTT.